The 32 T cell receptor beta chains presented below share a single source sample, sequenced in a study of beta chain features in type 1 diabetes. The entirety of the isolated RNA underwent reverse transcription, so expressed TCRB transcripts were sequenced. Measured with immunoSEQ multiplex PCR; TCRdb has only the in-frame clones, and not every one. The repertoire holds about 300,000 clones, with under 8.5% as singletons. The material sequenced was central memory CD4+ T cells from blood. The receptor source for this set is a woman aged 18-29 years in good health.

This chain connects TRBV5-1 to TRBJ2-5, with TRBD1 as a possible D gene (5 bases). Germline V gives CDR1 SGHRS, CDR2 YFSETQ. CDR3 length: 15 amino acids. V shed 5 bases and J shed 5 bases, with 19 bases lying between them. This CDR3 reads CASRRQMGPIETQYF. The CDR3 DNA reads as TGCGCCAGCAGGAGGCAAATGGGGCCGATTGAGACCCAGTACTTC.

This clone was found once. The chain couples TRBV6-5 to TRBJ2-2; D call uncertain. CDR1 and CDR2 (germline): MNHEY, SVGAGI. The CDR3 contains 14 residues. V was clipped by 2 bases and J by 1 base, with 5 bases between them. The chain's CDR3 is CASSYLWNTGELFF. CDR3 DNA sequence: TGTGCCAGCAGTTACCTGTGGAACACCGGGGAGCTGTTTTTT.

The sample holds a few counts of this clone. This chain uses TRBV6-5 with TRBJ1-1; D gene unclear. The CDR3 consists of 14 residues. The V gene lost 0 bases and the J gene lost 6 bases, with 11 bases spanning the gap. Germline V gene sequence: CDR1 MNHEY, CDR2 SVGAGI. The CDR3 is CASSYSVRGSEAFF. CDR3 coding DNA: TGTGCCAGCAGTTACTCCGTACGGGGTTCTGAAGCTTTCTTT.

In its sample, this clone was seen many times. This sequence joins TRBV16 and TRBJ1-6; maybe TRBD1 (5 bases). Germline CDR1 and CDR2: KGHSY and FQNENV. Deletions cut 0 bases from V and 10 bases from J, with 7 bases between. The CDR3 runs to 13 residues. The CDR3 sequence is CASSQSGVSPLHF. The CDR3 DNA sequence: TGTGCCAGCAGCCAATCAGGGGTATCACCCCTCCACTTT.

The CDR3 coding sequence is TGCGCCAGCAGCGGCGGACGCTCCTACGAGCAGTACTTC. The encoded protein is CASSGGRSYEQYF. V is TRBV5-1 and J is TRBJ2-7; the D is unclear. V was shortened by 4 bases and J by 0 bases, with 8 bases between the two germline ends. Germline-derived CDR1 and CDR2 are SGHRS and YFSETQ. This CDR3 spans 13 amino acids.

This clone was detected many times. V is TRBV12-5 and J is TRBJ2-6; D gene uncertain. The CDR3 length is 13 residues. The germline V gene has CDR1 LGHNT and CDR2 FRNRAP. V was pared by 2 bases and J by 1 base, with 0 bases between. CDR3 sequence: CASGLSGANVLTF. The CDR3 nucleotides are TGTGCTAGTGGTTTGTCTGGGGCCAACGTCCTGACTTTC. Together with reference TRBV12-5 and TRBJ2-6, the CDR3 gives the full variable domain: DARVTQTPRHKVTEMGQEVTMRCQPILGHNTVFWYRQTMMQGLELLAYFRNRAPLDDSGMPKDRFSAEMPDATLATLKIQPSEPRDSAVYFCASGLSGANVLTFGAGSRLTVL.

The chain joins TRBV20-1 to TRBJ1-6, with D tentatively TRBD1 (6 bases). Germline assignment: CDR1 DFQATT and CDR2 SNEGSKA (reference sequence). Trimming pared 7 bases from V and 6 bases from J, leaving 7 bases between. The CDR3 loop spans 11 amino acids. The DNA of the CDR3 is TGCAGTGGCAGGGGTAATTCACCCCTCCACTTT. Amino acids: CSGRGNSPLHF.

This sequence joins TRBV2 and TRBJ1-6, with a possible D match to TRBD1 (6 bases). CDR3 length: 14 amino acids. With 6 bases removed from V and 15 bases from J, the gap between germline ends came to 21 bases. Germline values: CDR1 SNHLY, CDR2 FYNNEI. The DNA of the CDR3 is TGTGCCAGCAGCGAACAGGGTTCCATGAGTCTCCTCCACTTT. It translates to CASSEQGSMSLLHF.

This clone has a count of ten or more. J is TRBJ1-1 and V is TRBV13; D might be TRBD1 (6 bases). Trimming took off 5 bases at V and 6 bases at J, with 19 bases between the two ends. This CDR3 is 15 amino acids long. The V gene's germline CDR1 is PRHDT and CDR2 FYEKMQ (reference sequence). CDR3 nucleotides: TGTGCCAGCAGCGGTCTCCCATCAGGGGTTCCTGAAGCTTTCTTT. This translates into CASSGLPSGVPEAFF.

In this sample, this clone turned up a few times. The rearrangement links TRBV4-3 to TRBJ2-1, with 9 bases identical to TRBD1. V lost 0 bases and J lost 8; bases outside the gene matches: 14. The germline V gene has CDR1 LGHNA and CDR2 YSLEER. The CDR3 runs to 18 residues. CDR3 in DNA: TGCGCCAGCAGCCAAGATCTACAGGGGGCGCGGTACGGGGATGAGCAGTTCTTC. It encodes CASSQDLQGARYGDEQFF.

The V and J genes are TRBV6-5 and TRBJ2-1; TRBD2 agrees at 8 bases. Germline CDR1 and CDR2: MNHEY and SVGAGI. Unmatched junction bases numbered 8, after V lost 8 bases and J lost 8 bases. The CDR3 loop spans 13 amino acids. The CDR3 sequence: CASSGGAGHEQFF. CDR3 nucleotides: TGTGCCAGCTCCGGGGGGGCGGGCCATGAGCAGTTCTTC.

This clone was counted between two and nine times. V is TRBV5-1 and J is TRBJ2-1; 12 bases agree with TRBD2. CDR1 and CDR2 (germline): SGHRS, YFSETQ. The V and J ends lost 1 base and 7 bases, in that order; junction bases with no gene match: 6. The CDR3 covers 16 residues. CDR3 amino acids: CASSLLTTSGGNEQFF. Written as DNA, the CDR3 is TGCGCCAGCAGCTTGCTAACGACTAGCGGGGGAAATGAGCAGTTCTTC.

In its sample, this clone was seen a few times. As DNA, the CDR3 is TGTGCCACCAGCAGAGATAAGGGGACCTATGGCTACACCTTC. Amino acid sequence: CATSRDKGTYGYTF. The J gene is TRBJ1-2, the V gene TRBV15, with D possibly TRBD1 on 5 matching bases. The CDR3 contains 14 residues. Trimming took off 0 bases at V and 4 bases at J, with 9 bases between the two ends. CDR1 LNHNV and CDR2 YYDKDF come from the germline V gene (reference sequence).

This clone came up a few times. The V gene is TRBV2, the J gene TRBJ1-1; D gene unclear. Germline lookup yields CDR1 SNHLY and CDR2 FYNNEI. V was cut by 4 bases and J by 7 bases, with 13 bases left in between. This CDR3 is built from 13 residues. CDR3 coding DNA: TGTGCCAGCAGTGGCCGGCCAATTCATGAAGCTTTCTTT. It yields the protein CASSGRPIHEAFF.

There are a few counts of this clone. V usage is TRBV9 and J usage is TRBJ2-3; the D is unclear. CDR1 and CDR2 from the germline V gene are SGDLS and YYNGEE. Deletions cut 2 bases from V and 4 bases from J, with 11 bases between. The length of the CDR3 is 14 residues. The CDR3 is CASSVNRPPDTQYF. The CDR3 DNA follows: TGTGCCAGCAGCGTGAACCGCCCCCCAGATACGCAGTATTTT.

The chain links TRBV18 to TRBJ2-5; D gene uncertain. Looked up from germline, CDR1 is KGHSH and CDR2 is LQKENI. Trimming left V 3 bases short and J 2 bases short, with 7 bases between. This CDR3 is built from 13 residues. Here the CDR3 DNA reads TGTGCCAGCTCACCCGACTTGCAAGAGACCCAGTACTTC. Protein product: CASSPDLQETQYF.

This chain connects TRBV27 to TRBJ1-2; D remains unclear. Trimming removed 9 bases at V and 8 bases at J, with 16 bases between. Germline-derived CDR1 and CDR2 are MNHEY and SMNVEV (reference sequence). The CDR3 loop spans 12 amino acids. The CDR3 here is CASLRWAGGYTF. CDR3 bases: TGTGCCAGTCTCAGATGGGCGGGCGGCTACACCTTC.

A few counts support this clone. The chain has TRBV6-1 and TRBJ2-3; D is unclear. This CDR3 is 13 amino acids long. Deletions cut 8 bases from V and 3 bases from J, with 12 bases between. Germline CDR1 and CDR2: MNHNS and SASEGT. The CDR3 spells CASVRTQTDTQYF. CDR3 DNA: TGTGCCAGCGTCAGGACGCAGACAGATACGCAGTATTTT.

The J gene is TRBJ2-2, the V gene TRBV5-1; possibly TRBD1 for D (5 bases). Germline V gives CDR1 SGHRS, CDR2 YFSETQ. V lost 1 base and J lost 4, with 11 bases in between. The CDR3 has 15 residues. CDR3 DNA: TGCGCCAGCAGCTTGTTTGCAGGGATCACCGGGGAGCTGTTTTTT. It specifies CASSLFAGITGELFF. The whole variable domain, filled in from reference TRBV5-1 and TRBJ2-2, reads KAGVTQTPRYLIKTRGQQVTLSCSPISGHRSVSWYQQTPGQGLQFLFEYFSETQRNKGNFPGRFSGRQFSNSRSEMNVSTLELGDSALYLCASSLFAGITGELFFGEGSRLTVL.

The V call is TRBV9, the J call TRBJ1-2; 10 bases line up with TRBD1. The germline V gene encodes CDR1 SGDLS and CDR2 YYNGEE. V shed 3 bases, J shed 6 bases, and the junction held 17 bases outside the gene matches. The CDR3 contains 18 residues. The CDR3 coding sequence is TGTGCCAGCAGCGACGGACCCGGGACAGGGGATCTCCCTGATGGCTACACCTTC. This gives the protein CASSDGPGTGDLPDGYTF. The entire variable domain, with the rest obtained from reference TRBV9 and TRBJ1-2, is as follows: DSGVTQTPKHLITATGQRVTLRCSPRSGDLSVYWYQQSLDQGLQFLIQYYNGEERAKGNILERFSAQQFPDLHSELNLSSLELGDSALYFCASSDGPGTGDLPDGYTFGSGTRLTVV.

This clone was seen ten or more times. The CDR3 loop is CASSTDWGAEAFF. In DNA form, the CDR3 reads TGTGCCAGTAGTACGGACTGGGGAGCTGAAGCTTTCTTT. The V gene is TRBV19, the J gene TRBJ1-1; D is unclear. The CDR3 is made up of 13 amino acids. Trimming cost V 4 bases and J 6 bases, with 12 bases left between them. Looked up from germline, CDR1 is LNHDA and CDR2 is SQIVND (reference sequence).

At least ten counts were recorded for this clone. The chain joins TRBV14 to TRBJ2-2; 7 positions match TRBD1. Trimming took 1 base from V and 9 from J; bases not matched to a gene: 8. Germline V CDR1 and CDR2: SGHDN, FVKESK. CDR3 size: 15 residues. The chain's CDR3 is CASSQAYRGRRELFF. The CDR3 region has the DNA TGTGCCAGCAGCCAAGCGTACAGGGGCCGACGGGAGCTGTTTTTT.

This chain connects TRBV4-1 to TRBJ2-5, with 15 bases identical to TRBD2. With V trimmed by 5 bases and J by 4 bases, 11 bases remained unmatched. The V gene's germline CDR1 is MGHRA and CDR2 YSYEKL. The CDR3 loop spans 18 amino acids. The CDR3 coding sequence is TGCGCCAGCAGCTTCAGGACTAGCGGGGGGGCCGAGAGAGAGACCCAGTACTTC. Amino acid sequence: CASSFRTSGGAERETQYF.

The chain carries TRBV4-1 and TRBJ1-2; no clear D gene. CDR3 size: 12 residues. Germline V gene data show CDR1 as MGHRA and CDR2 as YSYEKL. V dropped 0 bases and J dropped 4 bases, with 3 bases sitting between them. The chain's CDR3 is CASSQEIYGYTF. The CDR3 DNA is TGCGCCAGCAGCCAAGAGATCTATGGCTACACCTTC.

V and J are TRBV7-3 and TRBJ2-2; D is uncertain. This CDR3 comprises 16 residues. Germline CDR1 SGHTA, CDR2 FQGTGA. V was cut by 2 bases and J by 1 base, with 11 bases left in between. The CDR3 DNA reads as TGTGCCAGCAGCTTACGACCGGCAGGGAACACCGGGGAGCTGTTTTTT. It encodes CASSLRPAGNTGELFF. Full variable domain (missing parts from reference TRBV7-3 and TRBJ2-2): GAGVSQTPSNKVTEKGKYVELRCDPISGHTALYWYRQSLGQGPEFLIYFQGTGAADDSGLPNDRFFAVRPEGSVSTLKIQRTERGDSAVYLCASSLRPAGNTGELFFGEGSRLTVL.

This rearrangement joins TRBV7-2 to TRBJ2-3; no firm D call. The CDR3 is 14 residues long. Trimming pared 1 base from V and 2 bases from J, leaving 7 bases between. Germline V gives CDR1 SGHTA, CDR2 FQGNSA. CDR3 bases: TGTGCCAGCAGCTTAGTAGGACCCACAGATACGCAGTATTTT. This sequence encodes CASSLVGPTDTQYF.

In regard to this clone: This sample includes further DNA sequences coding for the same CDR3. This chain uses TRBV10-3 with TRBJ2-5, with D possibly TRBD1 on 5 matching bases. CDR1 ENHRY and CDR2 SYGVKD come from the germline V gene. This CDR3 is built from 14 residues. Trimming left V 4 bases short and J 4 bases short, with 13 bases between. CDR3 DNA sequence: TGTGCCATCAGTGTGGGGCAGGGCCTAGAGACCCAGTACTTC. Protein product: CAISVGQGLETQYF.

This chain links TRBV9 with TRBJ1-2; D uncertain. CDR3 size: 14 residues. Germline loops: CDR1 SGDLS, CDR2 YYNGEE. Trimming left V 4 bases short and J 2 bases short, with 12 bases between. The CDR3 bases are TGTGCCAGCAGCTTAGTCTCAGCGAACTATGGCTACACCTTC. Translated, it gives CASSLVSANYGYTF.

This clone was seen ten or more times. The J gene is TRBJ1-4, the V gene TRBV10-3, with 9 positions matching TRBD1. Trimming took 4 bases from V and 7 from J; bases not matched to a gene: 4. The CDR3 extends over 14 amino acids. The germline V gene has CDR1 ENHRY and CDR2 SYGVKD. Here the CDR3 reads CAISVTGGGEKLFF. The CDR3 DNA reads as TGTGCCATCAGTGTTACAGGGGGCGGTGAAAAACTGTTTTTT.

This clone has a count of ten or more. The chain employs TRBV2 and TRBJ2-6, with D unclear. V gave up 6 bases and J gave up 3 bases, with 3 bases separating them. The CDR3 contains 12 residues. CDR1 SNHLY and CDR2 FYNNEI come from the germline V gene. The CDR3 sequence: CASRDGANVLTF. In DNA, the CDR3 is TGTGCCAGCAGGGATGGGGCCAACGTCCTGACTTTC.

The V call is TRBV7-2, the J call TRBJ2-7, with no clear D. There are 14 residues in the CDR3. Germline values: CDR1 SGHTA, CDR2 FQGNSA. The ends were cut back, 5 bases at V and 2 bases at J, with 13 bases in the middle. This CDR3 is CASSPAVATYEQYF. The CDR3 nucleotides read TGTGCCAGCAGCCCCGCGGTCGCTACCTACGAGCAGTACTTC. The complete variable domain, with remaining parts taken from reference TRBV7-2 and TRBJ2-7, reads GAGVSQSPSNKVTEKGKDVELRCDPISGHTALYWYRQSLGQGLEFLIYFQGNSAPDKSGLPSDRFSAERTGGSVSTLTIQRTQQEDSAVYLCASSPAVATYEQYFGPGTRLTVT.

This clone turned up a few times. The rearrangement joins TRBV12-5 to TRBJ2-1; no clear D gene. Trimming pared 6 bases from V and 4 bases from J, leaving 4 bases between. Germline CDR1 reads LGHNT; CDR2 reads FRNRAP. The CDR3 is 11 residues long. The CDR3 loop reads CASGTYNEQFF. The CDR3 DNA reads TGTGCTAGTGGAACTTACAATGAGCAGTTCTTC.